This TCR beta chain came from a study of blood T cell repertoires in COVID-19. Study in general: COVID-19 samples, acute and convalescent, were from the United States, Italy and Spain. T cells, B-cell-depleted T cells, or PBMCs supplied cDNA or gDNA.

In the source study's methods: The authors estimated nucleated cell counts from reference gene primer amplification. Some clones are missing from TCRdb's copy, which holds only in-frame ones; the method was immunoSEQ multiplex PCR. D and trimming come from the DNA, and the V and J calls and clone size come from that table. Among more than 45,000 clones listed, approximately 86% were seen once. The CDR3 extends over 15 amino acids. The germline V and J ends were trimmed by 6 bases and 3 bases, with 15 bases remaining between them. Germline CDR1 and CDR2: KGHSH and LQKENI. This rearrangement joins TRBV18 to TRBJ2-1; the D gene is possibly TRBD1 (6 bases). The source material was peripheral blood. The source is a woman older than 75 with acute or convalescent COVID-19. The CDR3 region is CASSPMTGGYNEQFF. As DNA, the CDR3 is TGTGCCAGCTCCCCGATGACAGGAGGCTACAATGAGCAGTTCTTC.